The 11 T cell receptor beta chains below were found in one sample sequenced in a study of Tregs in tolerant kidney transplant recipients. Assay: immunoSEQ multiplex PCR; the TCRdb copy retains only in-frame clones and omits some. The data show some 250,000 clones, roughly four fifths seen once. Sequencing was done on a sample of CD4+ T cells from blood. These receptors originate from a human donor in good health.

This sequence joins TRBV6-5 and TRBJ2-7; 12 positions agree with TRBD1. The CDR3 has 14 residues. V lost 5 bases and J lost 4; bases outside the gene matches: 3. CDR1 and CDR2 (germline): MNHEY, SVGAGI. The chain's CDR3 is CASSRDRGQYEQYF. CDR3 nucleotide sequence: TGTGCCAGCAGTCGGGACAGGGGGCAGTACGAGCAGTACTTC.

The chain carries TRBV18 and TRBJ1-5; TRBD1 matches 8 bases. The CDR3 runs 16 residues. Trimming took 3 bases from V and 2 from J; bases not matched to a gene: 6. Germline assignment: CDR1 KGHSH and CDR2 LQKENI. CDR3 sequence: CASSPGQGGGNQPQHF. The CDR3 DNA sequence: TGTGCCAGCTCACCTGGACAGGGCGGGGGCAATCAGCCCCAGCATTTT. The full variable domain, in which reference TRBV18 and TRBJ1-5 provide the parts outside the CDR3, is NAGVMQNPRHLVRRRGQEARLRCSPMKGHSHVYWYRQLPEEGLKFMVYLQKENIIDESGMPKERFSAEFPKEGPSILRIQQVVRGDSAAYFCASSPGQGGGNQPQHFGDGTRLSIL.

The gene calls are TRBV2 and TRBJ1-2; no clear D gene. The germline V gene has CDR1 SNHLY and CDR2 FYNNEI. The CDR3 spans 13 residues. Deletions cut 1 base from V and 7 bases from J, with 10 bases between. CDR3 DNA: TGTGCCAGCAGTGAAGATTGGTCAAGTGGCTACACCTTC. Its protein is CASSEDWSSGYTF.

The chain is built from TRBV5-4 and TRBJ1-1; D call uncertain. V lost 3 bases, J lost 3 bases, and 9 bases lay in between. CDR1 is SGHNT and CDR2 is YYREEE in the germline V gene (reference sequence). The CDR3 is 13 amino acids. CDR3 bases: TGTGCCAGCAGCTCCGGTAGGGACACTGAAGCTTTCTTT. Encoded protein: CASSSGRDTEAFF.

The chain has TRBV19 and TRBJ2-2; 7 bases line up with TRBD1. The V gene's germline CDR1 is LNHDA and CDR2 SQIVND (reference sequence). The CDR3 extends over 17 amino acids. The V gene end was trimmed by 1 base and the J gene end by 2 bases; junction bases not matched to a gene: 7. Written as DNA, the CDR3 is TGTGCCAGTAGTATAGGTCTAGGGGGCGCAAACACCGGGGAGCTGTTTTTT. It encodes CASSIGLGGANTGELFF.

The chain links TRBV18 to TRBJ2-2; 8 bases line up with TRBD1. CDR3 length equals 17 residues. Germline values: CDR1 KGHSH, CDR2 LQKENI. Trimming removed 5 bases from V and 4 bases from J; junction bases left unmatched: 12. The CDR3 nucleotides are TGTGCCAGCTCATTCTCGACAGGGGAAGGGGTCACCGGGGAGCTGTTTTTT. It is translated as CASSFSTGEGVTGELFF.

This clone was picked up one time. The chain recombines TRBV2 with TRBJ1-2; D remains ambiguous. Trimming removed 2 bases from V and 7 bases from J, with 8 bases in between. Germline CDR1 is SNHLY and CDR2 is FYNNEI. This CDR3 contains 12 residues. The CDR3 is CASSERTPGYTF. The DNA for the CDR3 is TGTGCCAGCAGTGAAAGAACGCCTGGCTACACCTTC. Complete variable domain (other parts from reference TRBV2 and TRBJ1-2): EPEVTQTPSHQVTQMGQEVILRCVPISNHLYFYWYRQILGQKVEFLVSFYNNEISEKSEIFDDQFSVERPDGSNFTLKIRSTKLEDSAMYFCASSERTPGYTFGSGTRLTVV.

The CDR3 region has the DNA TGTGCCAGCAGGTTGGCGGGAGTAGGAACAGATACGCAGTATTTT. Amino acid sequence: CASRLAGVGTDTQYF. The rearrangement joins TRBV7-2 to TRBJ2-3, with 7 bases matching TRBD2. Germline V CDR1 and CDR2: SGHTA, FQGNSA. V dropped 6 bases and J dropped 3; count of bases not matched to a gene: 9. The CDR3 runs 15 residues. Filled out from reference TRBV7-2 and TRBJ2-3, the complete variable domain reads GAGVSQSPSNKVTEKGKDVELRCDPISGHTALYWYRQSLGQGLEFLIYFQGNSAPDKSGLPSDRFSAERTGGSVSTLTIQRTQQEDSAVYLCASRLAGVGTDTQYFGPGTRLTVL.

This clone was observed a handful of times. The J gene is TRBJ1-4, the V gene TRBV5-8; 9 bases are shared with TRBD1. The CDR3 is 15 amino acids. From germline, CDR1 is SGHTS and CDR2 YDEGEE. V gave up 3 bases and J gave up 4 bases; unmatched junction bases: 4. The CDR3: CASSWGTGFNEKLFF. The CDR3 DNA reads TGTGCCAGCAGCTGGGGGACAGGGTTTAATGAAAAACTGTTTTTT.

The gene calls are TRBV10-1 and TRBJ2-1; 9 nucleotides match TRBD2. The CDR3 contains 13 residues. Trimming removed 6 bases from V and 7 bases from J; junction bases left unmatched: 4. Germline-derived CDR1 and CDR2 are WNHNN and SYGVQD (reference sequence). The CDR3 here is CASRPSGVNEQFF. The CDR3 nucleotides are TGCGCCAGCAGGCCTAGCGGGGTAAATGAGCAGTTCTTC.

This rearrangement joins TRBV5-1 to TRBJ2-2, with TRBD1 matching 9 bases. The germline CDR1 and CDR2 sequences are SGHRS and YFSETQ. V shed 3 bases and J 3 bases; nucleotides not matched to a gene: 3. The CDR3 extends over 15 amino acids. CDR3 loop: CASSSRDRDTGELFF. DNA for the CDR3: TGCGCCAGCAGCTCCCGGGACAGGGACACCGGGGAGCTGTTTTTT. Complete variable domain (other parts from reference TRBV5-1 and TRBJ2-2): KAGVTQTPRYLIKTRGQQVTLSCSPISGHRSVSWYQQTPGQGLQFLFEYFSETQRNKGNFPGRFSGRQFSNSRSEMNVSTLELGDSALYLCASSSRDRDTGELFFGEGSRLTVL.